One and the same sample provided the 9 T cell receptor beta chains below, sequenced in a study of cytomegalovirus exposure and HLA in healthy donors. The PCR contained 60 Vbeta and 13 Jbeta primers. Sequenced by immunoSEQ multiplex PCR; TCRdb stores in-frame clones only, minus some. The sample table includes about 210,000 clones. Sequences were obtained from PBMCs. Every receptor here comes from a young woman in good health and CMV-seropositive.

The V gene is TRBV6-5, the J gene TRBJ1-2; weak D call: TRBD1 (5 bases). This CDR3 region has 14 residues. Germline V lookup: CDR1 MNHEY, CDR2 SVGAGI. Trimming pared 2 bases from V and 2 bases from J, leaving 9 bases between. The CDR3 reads CASSYRTPNYGYTF. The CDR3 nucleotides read TGTGCCAGCAGTTACCGGACACCAAACTATGGCTACACCTTC.

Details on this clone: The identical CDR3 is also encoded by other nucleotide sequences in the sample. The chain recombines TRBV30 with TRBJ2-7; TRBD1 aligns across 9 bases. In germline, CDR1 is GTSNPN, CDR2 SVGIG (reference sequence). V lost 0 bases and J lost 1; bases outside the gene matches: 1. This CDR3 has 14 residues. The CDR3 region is CAWSVGQGSYEQYF. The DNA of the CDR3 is TGTGCCTGGAGTGTGGGACAGGGATCCTACGAGCAGTACTTC.

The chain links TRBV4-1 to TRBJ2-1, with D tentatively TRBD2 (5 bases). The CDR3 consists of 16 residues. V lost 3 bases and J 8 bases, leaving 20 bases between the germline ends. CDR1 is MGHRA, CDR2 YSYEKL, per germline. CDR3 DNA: TGCGCCAGCAGCCACCCACCTAATATCCCCGGGGATGAGCAGTTCTTC. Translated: CASSHPPNIPGDEQFF.

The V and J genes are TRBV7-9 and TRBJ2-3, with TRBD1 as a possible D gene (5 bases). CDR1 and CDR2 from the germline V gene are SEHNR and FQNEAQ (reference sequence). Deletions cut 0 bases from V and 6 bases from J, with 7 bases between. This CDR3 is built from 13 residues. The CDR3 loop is CASSLAGQDTQYF. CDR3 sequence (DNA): TGTGCCAGCAGCTTAGCGGGGCAGGATACGCAGTATTTT.

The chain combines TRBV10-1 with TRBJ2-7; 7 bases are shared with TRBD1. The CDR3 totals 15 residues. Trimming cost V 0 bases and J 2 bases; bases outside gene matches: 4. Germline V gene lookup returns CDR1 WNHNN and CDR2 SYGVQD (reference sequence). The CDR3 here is CASSESAGGTYEQYF. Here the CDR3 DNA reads TGCGCCAGCAGTGAGTCGGCAGGGGGAACCTACGAGCAGTACTTC.

As DNA, the CDR3 is TGTGCCAGCAGCTTAACGCCGGGGGTTTACGAAAAACTGTTTTTT. Amino acid sequence: CASSLTPGVYEKLFF. The chain recombines TRBV7-2 with TRBJ1-4; D might be TRBD1 (5 bases). The CDR3 is 15 amino acids. The V and J ends lost 2 bases and 8 bases respectively, with 15 bases between them. Germline lookup yields CDR1 SGHTA and CDR2 FQGNSA. Full variable domain (rest looked up from reference TRBV7-2 and TRBJ1-4): GAGVSQSPSNKVTEKGKDVELRCDPISGHTALYWYRQSLGQGLEFLIYFQGNSAPDKSGLPSDRFSAERTGGSVSTLTIQRTQQEDSAVYLCASSLTPGVYEKLFFGSGTQLSVL.

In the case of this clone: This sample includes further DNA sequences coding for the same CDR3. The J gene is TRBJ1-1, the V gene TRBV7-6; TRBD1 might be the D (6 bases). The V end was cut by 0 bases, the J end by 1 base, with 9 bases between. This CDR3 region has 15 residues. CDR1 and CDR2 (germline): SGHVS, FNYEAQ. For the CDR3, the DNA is TGTGCCAGCAGCTTAGCGAAAGGGGGGAACACTGAAGCTTTCTTT. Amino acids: CASSLAKGGNTEAFF.

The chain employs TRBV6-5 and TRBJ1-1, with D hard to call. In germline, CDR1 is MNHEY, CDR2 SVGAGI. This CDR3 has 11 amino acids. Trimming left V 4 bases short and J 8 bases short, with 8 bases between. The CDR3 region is CASSSREEAFF. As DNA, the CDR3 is TGTGCCAGCAGTTCACGGGAGGAAGCTTTCTTT.

The CDR3 sequence: CASTEYAGESQHF. The CDR3 bases are TGTGCCAGCACCGAGTACGCCGGGGAGTCCCAGCATTTT. The genes are TRBV6-1 and TRBJ1-5, with unresolved D. This CDR3 region has 13 residues. The germline V gene has CDR1 MNHNS and CDR2 SASEGT. V lost 7 bases and J lost 11, with 18 bases in between.